This TCR beta chain was recorded in a study of vaccination and CD4 T cells after COVID-19. Overall study context: Post-COVID draws came a median approximately 100 days after diagnosis (range 35 to 161). SARS-CoV-2, HCoV-NL63, HCoV-OC43 and HCoV-229E supplied the overlapping spike peptides used to stimulate cells. Each control was exposed to a CEFX pool, an HIV-1 Nef pool, or no peptide at all.

Sequencing of the DNA from cultured CD4+ T cells was carried out with the Oncomine TCR Beta short-read assay. TCRdb re-called the PCR reads with MiXCR, one entry per CDR3 protein. The data hold some 15,000 distinct CDR3 sequences, with approximately 30% observed a single time. As concerns this clonotype: The antigen remains undetermined.

Indicated treatment: roughly ten-day PBMC culture with coronavirus spike peptide pools or control peptides (ViraFEST assay). V was trimmed by 2 bases and J by 6 bases, leaving 17 bases between them. The CDR3 is 15 residues long. The germline gives CDR1 SGHRS, CDR2 YFSETQ. Whole-study results and caveats: The rise in median SARS-CoV-2-reactive clonotypes, from roughly 22 to 38, was not significant.

The source material was cultured CD4+ T cells from blood. V is TRBV5-1 and J is TRBJ1-1; TRBD1 might be the D (5 bases). The sequence was obtained from a human donor with COVID-19. CDR3 nucleotide sequence: TGCGCCAGCAGCTTCGGGGGAGGCGGAGTCCCTGAAGCTTTCTTT. It encodes CASSFGGGGVPEAFF.